The clone carrying this T cell receptor beta chain was seen ten or more times. This specimen comes from a study of spatial heterogeneity in lung cancer. Per germline, CDR1 MNHEY and CDR2 SVGEGT. The CDR3 sequence is 15 residues long. The V gene lost 2 bases and the J gene lost 1 base, with 10 bases spanning the gap. TCRdb analysed the 5' RACE reads with MiXCR anew, one entry per CDR3 protein. This repertoire shows 40,000 to 55,000 distinct CDR3 sequences, approximately 6.2% found once; its top ten account for 35% to 55%. Noted time point: sample taken at primary tumor resection. Researchers sequenced whole RNA taken from tumor, nontumor lung or frozen PBMC without sorting.

The chain is built from TRBV6-2 or TRBV6-3 and TRBJ2-3; a weak D match, TRBD2 (6 bases). Sample: PBMCs, taken at surgery. This receptor was taken from a female donor with early-stage non-small cell lung cancer. The chain's CDR3 is CASSYERVRTDTQYF. CDR3 nucleotides: TGTGCCAGCAGTTACGAGCGGGTGCGCACAGATACGCAGTATTTT.